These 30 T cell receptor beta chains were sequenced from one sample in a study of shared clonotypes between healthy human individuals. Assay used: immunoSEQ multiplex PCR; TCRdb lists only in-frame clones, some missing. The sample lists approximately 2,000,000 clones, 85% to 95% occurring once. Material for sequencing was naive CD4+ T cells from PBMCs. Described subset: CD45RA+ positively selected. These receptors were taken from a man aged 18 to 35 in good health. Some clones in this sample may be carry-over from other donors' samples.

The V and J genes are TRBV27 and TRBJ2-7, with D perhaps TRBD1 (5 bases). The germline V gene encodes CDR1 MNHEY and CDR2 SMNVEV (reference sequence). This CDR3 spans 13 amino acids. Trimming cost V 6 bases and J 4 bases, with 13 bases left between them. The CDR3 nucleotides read TGTGCCAGCAGCCCTAGTCCAGGGTACGAGCAGTACTTC. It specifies CASSPSPGYEQYF.

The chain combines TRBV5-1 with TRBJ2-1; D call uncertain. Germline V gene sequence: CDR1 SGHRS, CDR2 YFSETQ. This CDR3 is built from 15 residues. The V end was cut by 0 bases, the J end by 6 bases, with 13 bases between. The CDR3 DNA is TGCGCCAGCAGCTTGGAGGTCCAAACGGTCAATGAGCAGTTCTTC. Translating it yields CASSLEVQTVNEQFF.

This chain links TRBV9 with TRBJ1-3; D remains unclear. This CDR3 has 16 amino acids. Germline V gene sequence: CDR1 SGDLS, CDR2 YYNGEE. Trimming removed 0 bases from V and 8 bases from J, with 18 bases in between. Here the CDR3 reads CASSVVLGATPDTIYF. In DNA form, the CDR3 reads TGTGCCAGCAGCGTAGTTTTAGGAGCTACGCCGGACACCATATATTTT.

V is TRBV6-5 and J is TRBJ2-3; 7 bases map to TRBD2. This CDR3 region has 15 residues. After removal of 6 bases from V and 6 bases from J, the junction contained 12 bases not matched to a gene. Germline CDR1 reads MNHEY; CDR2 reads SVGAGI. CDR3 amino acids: CASRPDGGGMDTQYF. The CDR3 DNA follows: TGTGCCAGCAGACCCGATGGGGGAGGGATGGATACGCAGTATTTT.

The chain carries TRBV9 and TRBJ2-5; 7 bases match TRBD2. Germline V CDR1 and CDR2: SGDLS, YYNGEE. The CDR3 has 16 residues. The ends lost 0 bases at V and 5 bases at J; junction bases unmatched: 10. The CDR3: CASSVGAGVTWETQYF. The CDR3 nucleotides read TGTGCCAGCAGCGTAGGGGCGGGAGTAACGTGGGAGACCCAGTACTTC.

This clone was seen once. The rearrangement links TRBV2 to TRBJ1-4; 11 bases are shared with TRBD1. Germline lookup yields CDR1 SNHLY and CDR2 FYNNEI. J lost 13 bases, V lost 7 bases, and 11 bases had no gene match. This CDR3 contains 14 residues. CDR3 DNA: TGTGCCAGCACATCCGGGACAGGGGGTTTATCACTGTTTTTT. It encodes CASTSGTGGLSLFF.

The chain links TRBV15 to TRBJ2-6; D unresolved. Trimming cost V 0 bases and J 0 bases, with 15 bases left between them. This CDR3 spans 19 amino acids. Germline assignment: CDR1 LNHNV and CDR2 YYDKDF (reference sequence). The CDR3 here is CATSRDLGQVASGANVLTF. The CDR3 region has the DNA TGTGCCACCAGCAGAGATTTAGGGCAGGTTGCCTCTGGGGCCAACGTCCTGACTTTC.

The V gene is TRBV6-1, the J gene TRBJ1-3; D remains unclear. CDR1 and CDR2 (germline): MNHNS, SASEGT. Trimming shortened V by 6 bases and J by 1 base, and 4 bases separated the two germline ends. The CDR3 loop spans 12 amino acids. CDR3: CASRESGNTIYF. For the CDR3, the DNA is TGTGCCAGCAGGGAATCTGGAAACACCATATATTTT.

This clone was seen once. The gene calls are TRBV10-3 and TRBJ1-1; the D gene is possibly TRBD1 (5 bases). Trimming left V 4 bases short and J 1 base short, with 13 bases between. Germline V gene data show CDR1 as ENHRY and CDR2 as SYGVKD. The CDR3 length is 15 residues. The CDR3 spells CAISGVLQGNTEAFF. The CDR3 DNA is TGTGCCATCAGTGGAGTTCTCCAGGGGAACACTGAAGCTTTCTTT.

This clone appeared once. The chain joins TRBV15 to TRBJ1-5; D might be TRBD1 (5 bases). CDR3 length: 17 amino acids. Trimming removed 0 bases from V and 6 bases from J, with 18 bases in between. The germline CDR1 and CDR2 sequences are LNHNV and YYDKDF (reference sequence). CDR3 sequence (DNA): TGTGCCACCAGCAGAGATCGAGGAACCCGGGGCGGTCAGCCCCAGCATTTT. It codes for CATSRDRGTRGGQPQHF.

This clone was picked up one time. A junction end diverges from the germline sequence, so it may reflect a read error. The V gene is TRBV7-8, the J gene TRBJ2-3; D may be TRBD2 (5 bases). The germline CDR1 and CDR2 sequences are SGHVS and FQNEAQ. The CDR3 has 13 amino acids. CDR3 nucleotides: TGTGCCAGCAGCCGTTCGCGGGCAGAAACGCAGTATTTT. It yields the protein CASSRSRAETQYF.

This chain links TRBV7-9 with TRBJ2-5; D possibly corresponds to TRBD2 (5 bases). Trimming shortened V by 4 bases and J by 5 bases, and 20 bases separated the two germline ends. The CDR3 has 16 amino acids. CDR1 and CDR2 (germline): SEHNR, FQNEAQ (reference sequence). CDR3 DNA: TGTGCCAGCAGCTCCTATGGGAGCCGGGCCGGGGAGACCCAGTACTTC. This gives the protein CASSSYGSRAGETQYF.

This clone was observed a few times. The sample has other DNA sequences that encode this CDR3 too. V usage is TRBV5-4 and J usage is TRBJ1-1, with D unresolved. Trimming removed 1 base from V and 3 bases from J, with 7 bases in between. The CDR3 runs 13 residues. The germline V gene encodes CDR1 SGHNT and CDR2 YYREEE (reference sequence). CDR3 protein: CASSLLPDTEAFF. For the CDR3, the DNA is TGTGCCAGCAGCTTGCTTCCCGACACTGAAGCTTTCTTT.

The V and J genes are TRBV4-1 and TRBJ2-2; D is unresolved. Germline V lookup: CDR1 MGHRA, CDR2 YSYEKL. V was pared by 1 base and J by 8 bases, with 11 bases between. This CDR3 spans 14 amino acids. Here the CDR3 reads CASSQGSSRGELFF. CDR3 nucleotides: TGCGCCAGCAGCCAAGGGTCGAGTCGGGGGGAGCTGTTTTTT.

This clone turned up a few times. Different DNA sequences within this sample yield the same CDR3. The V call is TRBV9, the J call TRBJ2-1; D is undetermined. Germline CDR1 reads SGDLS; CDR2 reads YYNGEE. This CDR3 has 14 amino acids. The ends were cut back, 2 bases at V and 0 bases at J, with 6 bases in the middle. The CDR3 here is CASSVTSSYNEQFF. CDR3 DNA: TGTGCCAGCAGCGTGACGAGCTCCTACAATGAGCAGTTCTTC.

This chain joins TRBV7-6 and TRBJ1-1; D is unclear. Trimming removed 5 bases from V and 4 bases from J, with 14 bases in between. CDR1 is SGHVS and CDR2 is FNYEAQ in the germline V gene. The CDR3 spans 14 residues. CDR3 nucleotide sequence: TGTGCCAGCAGCGACGGGATCTGGGGCACTGAAGCTTTCTTT. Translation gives CASSDGIWGTEAFF.

CDR3 loop: CASSTSGRSRELFF. Written as DNA, the CDR3 is TGTGCCAGCAGCACTAGCGGGAGGAGTAGGGAGCTGTTTTTT. This chain uses TRBV28 with TRBJ2-2; 12 positions match TRBD2. Unmatched junction bases numbered 5, after V lost 6 bases and J lost 9 bases. Germline V lookup: CDR1 MDHEN, CDR2 SYDVKM. The CDR3 is made up of 14 amino acids.

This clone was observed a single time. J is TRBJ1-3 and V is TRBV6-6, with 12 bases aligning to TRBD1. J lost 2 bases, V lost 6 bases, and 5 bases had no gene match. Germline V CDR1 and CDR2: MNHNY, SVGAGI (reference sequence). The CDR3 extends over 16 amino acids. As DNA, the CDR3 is TGTGCCAGCAGGGGACAGGGGGCGCGGACTGGAAACACCATATATTTT. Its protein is CASRGQGARTGNTIYF.

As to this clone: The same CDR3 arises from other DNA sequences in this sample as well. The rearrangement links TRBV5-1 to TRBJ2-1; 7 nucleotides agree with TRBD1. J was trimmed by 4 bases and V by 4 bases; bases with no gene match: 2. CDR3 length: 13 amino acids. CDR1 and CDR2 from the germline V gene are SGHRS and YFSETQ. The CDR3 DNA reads TGCGCCAGCAGCCCGGACAGGTACAATGAGCAGTTCTTC. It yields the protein CASSPDRYNEQFF.

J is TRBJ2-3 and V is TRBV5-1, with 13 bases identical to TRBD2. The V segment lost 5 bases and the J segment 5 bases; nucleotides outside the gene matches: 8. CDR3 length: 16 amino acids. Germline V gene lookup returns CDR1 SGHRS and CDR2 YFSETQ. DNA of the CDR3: TGCGCCAGCAGAATACTAGCGGGAGGGCCGAAAGATACGCAGTATTTT. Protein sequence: CASRILAGGPKDTQYF.

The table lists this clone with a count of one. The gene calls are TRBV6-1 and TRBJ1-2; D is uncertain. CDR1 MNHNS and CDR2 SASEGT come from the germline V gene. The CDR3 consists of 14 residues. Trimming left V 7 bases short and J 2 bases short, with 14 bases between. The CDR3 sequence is CASTSNEMNYGYTF. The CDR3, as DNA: TGTGCCAGCACCTCTAACGAGATGAACTATGGCTACACCTTC.

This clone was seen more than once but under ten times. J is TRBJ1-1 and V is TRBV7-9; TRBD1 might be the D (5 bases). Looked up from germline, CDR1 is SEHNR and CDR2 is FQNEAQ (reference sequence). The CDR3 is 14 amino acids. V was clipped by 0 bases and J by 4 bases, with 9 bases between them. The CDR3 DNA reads TGTGCCAGCAGCTTAGCGGGGGGGACCACTGAAGCTTTCTTT. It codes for CASSLAGGTTEAFF.

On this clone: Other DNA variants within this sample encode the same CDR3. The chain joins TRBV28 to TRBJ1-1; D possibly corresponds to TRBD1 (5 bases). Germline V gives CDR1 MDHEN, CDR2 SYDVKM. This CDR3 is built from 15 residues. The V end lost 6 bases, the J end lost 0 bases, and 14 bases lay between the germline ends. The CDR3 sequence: CASRSRRGLNTEAFF. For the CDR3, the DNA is TGTGCCAGCAGGTCCCGTAGGGGACTGAACACTGAAGCTTTCTTT.

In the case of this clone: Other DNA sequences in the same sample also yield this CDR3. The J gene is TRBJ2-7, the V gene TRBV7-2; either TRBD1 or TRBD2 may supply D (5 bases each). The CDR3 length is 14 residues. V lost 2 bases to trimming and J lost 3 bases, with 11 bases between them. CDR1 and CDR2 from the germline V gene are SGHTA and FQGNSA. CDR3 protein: CASSLLGVSYEQYF. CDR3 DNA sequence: TGTGCCAGCAGCTTACTGGGGGTTAGCTACGAGCAGTACTTC.

Here the CDR3 DNA reads TGTGCCAGCAGCTTTGTACCACCGAATGAAAAACTGTTTTTT. Translating gives CASSFVPPNEKLFF. This chain uses TRBV5-5 with TRBJ1-4, with D unresolved. Germline CDR1 SGHKS, CDR2 YYEKEE (reference sequence). The ends were cut back, 2 bases at V and 5 bases at J, with 10 bases in the middle. The CDR3 has 14 amino acids.

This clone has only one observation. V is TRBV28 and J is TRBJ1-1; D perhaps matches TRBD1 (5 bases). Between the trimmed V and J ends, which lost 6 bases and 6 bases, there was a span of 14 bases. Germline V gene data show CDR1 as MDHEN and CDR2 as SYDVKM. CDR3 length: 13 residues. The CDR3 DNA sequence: TGTGCCAGCAGCCCGGGGGGGTACGCTGAAGCTTTCTTT. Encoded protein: CASSPGGYAEAFF.

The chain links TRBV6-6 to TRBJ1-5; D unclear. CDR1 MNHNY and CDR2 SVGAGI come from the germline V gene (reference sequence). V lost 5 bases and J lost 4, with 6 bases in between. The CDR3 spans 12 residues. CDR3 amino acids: CASSHLNQPQHF. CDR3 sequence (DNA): TGTGCCAGCAGTCACCTTAATCAGCCCCAGCATTTT.

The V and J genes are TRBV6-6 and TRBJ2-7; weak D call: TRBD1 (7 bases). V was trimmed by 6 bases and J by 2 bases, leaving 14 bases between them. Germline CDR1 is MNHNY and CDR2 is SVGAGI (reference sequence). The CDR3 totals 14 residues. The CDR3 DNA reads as TGTGCCAGCAGCCTCCGCGGGACAGCCTACGAGCAGTACTTC. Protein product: CASSLRGTAYEQYF.

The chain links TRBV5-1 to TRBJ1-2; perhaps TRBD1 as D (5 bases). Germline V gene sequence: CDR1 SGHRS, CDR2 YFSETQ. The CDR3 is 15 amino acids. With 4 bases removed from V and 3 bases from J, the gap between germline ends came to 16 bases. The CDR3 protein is CASSPTVGGDYGYTF. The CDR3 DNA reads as TGCGCCAGCAGCCCTACCGTCGGGGGAGACTATGGCTACACCTTC.

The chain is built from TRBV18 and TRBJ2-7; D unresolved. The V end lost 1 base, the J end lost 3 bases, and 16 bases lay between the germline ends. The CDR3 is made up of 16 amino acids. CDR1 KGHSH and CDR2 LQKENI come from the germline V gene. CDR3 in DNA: TGTGCCAGCTCACCACGTCTGGGCAGATCACTCTACGAGCAGTACTTC. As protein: CASSPRLGRSLYEQYF.